This T cell receptor (beta chain) appears in the sequencing data of a study of technical replicates of blood from a handful of donors. CDR3 length: 14 amino acids. With 1 base removed from V and 7 bases from J, the gap between germline ends came to 11 bases. CDR1 MDHEN and CDR2 SYDVKM come from the germline V gene. Libraries were prepared by immunoSEQ multiplex PCR; TCRdb keeps only in-frame clonotypes and omits some of them. The repertoire holds over 75,000 clones, with 95% as singletons. This sequence originates from a human donor in good health. Sequenced input: T cells isolated from PBMCs. V usage is TRBV28 and J usage is TRBJ2-1; perhaps TRBD1 as D (8 bases). DNA for the CDR3: TGTGCCAGCAGTTTATACAGGGGGGGTAATGAGCAGTTCTTC. Translation: CASSLYRGGNEQFF.